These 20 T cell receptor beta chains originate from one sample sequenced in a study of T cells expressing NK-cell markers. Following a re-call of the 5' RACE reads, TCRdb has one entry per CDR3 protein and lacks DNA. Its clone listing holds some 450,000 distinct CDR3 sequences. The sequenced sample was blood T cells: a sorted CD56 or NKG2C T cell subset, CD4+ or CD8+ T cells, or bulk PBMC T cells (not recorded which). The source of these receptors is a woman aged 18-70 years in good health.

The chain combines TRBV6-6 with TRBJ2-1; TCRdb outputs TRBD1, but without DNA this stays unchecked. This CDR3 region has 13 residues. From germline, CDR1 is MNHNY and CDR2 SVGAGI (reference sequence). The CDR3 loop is CASISTGGNLQFF.

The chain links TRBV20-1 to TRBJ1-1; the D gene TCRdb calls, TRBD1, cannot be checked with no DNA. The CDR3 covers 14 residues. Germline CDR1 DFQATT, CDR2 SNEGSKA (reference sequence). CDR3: CSARGGVMNTEAFF.

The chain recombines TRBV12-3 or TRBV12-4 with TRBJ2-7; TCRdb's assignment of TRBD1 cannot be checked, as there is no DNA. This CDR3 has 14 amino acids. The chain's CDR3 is CASSTLPGSYEQYF.

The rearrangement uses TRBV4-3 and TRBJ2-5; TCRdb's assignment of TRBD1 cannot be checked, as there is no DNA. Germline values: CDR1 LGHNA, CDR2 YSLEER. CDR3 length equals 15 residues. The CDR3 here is CASSQVITAPETQYF.

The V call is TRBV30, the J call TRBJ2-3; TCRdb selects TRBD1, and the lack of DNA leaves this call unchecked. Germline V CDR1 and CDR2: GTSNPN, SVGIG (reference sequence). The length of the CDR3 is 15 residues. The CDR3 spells CAWSAHTTGADTQYF.

This CDR3 is CASSYWTGPNEQFF. The rearrangement joins TRBV6-2 or TRBV6-3 to TRBJ2-1. This CDR3 has 14 residues. Per the germline V gene, CDR1 is MNHEY and CDR2 is SVGEGT.

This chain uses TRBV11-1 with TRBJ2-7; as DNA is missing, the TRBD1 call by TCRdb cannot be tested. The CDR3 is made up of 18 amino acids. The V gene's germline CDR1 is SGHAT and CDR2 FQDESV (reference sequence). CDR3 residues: CASSLSKGPNPVPYEQYF. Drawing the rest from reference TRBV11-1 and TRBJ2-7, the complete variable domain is EAEVAQSPRYKITEKSQAVAFWCDPISGHATLYWYRQILGQGPELLVQFQDESVVDDSQLPKDRFSAERLKGVDSTLKIQPAELGDSAMYLCASSLSKGPNPVPYEQYFGPGTRLTVT.

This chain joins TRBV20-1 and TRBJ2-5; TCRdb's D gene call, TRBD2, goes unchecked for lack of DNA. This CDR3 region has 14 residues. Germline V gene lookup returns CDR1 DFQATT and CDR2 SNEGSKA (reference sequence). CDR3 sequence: CSATTSGRGETQYF.

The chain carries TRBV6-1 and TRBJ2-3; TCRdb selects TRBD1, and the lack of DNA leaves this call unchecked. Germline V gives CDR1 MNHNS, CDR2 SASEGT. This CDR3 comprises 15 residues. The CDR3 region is CASSATGSSTDTQYF.

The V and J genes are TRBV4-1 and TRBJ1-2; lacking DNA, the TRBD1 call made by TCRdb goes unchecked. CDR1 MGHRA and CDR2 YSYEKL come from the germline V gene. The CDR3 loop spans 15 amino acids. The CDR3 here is CASSLAYGQSYGYTF.

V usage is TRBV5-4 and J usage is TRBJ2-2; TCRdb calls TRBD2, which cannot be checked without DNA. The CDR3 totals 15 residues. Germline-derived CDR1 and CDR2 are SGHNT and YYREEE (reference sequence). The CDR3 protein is CASSLSREDTGELFF.

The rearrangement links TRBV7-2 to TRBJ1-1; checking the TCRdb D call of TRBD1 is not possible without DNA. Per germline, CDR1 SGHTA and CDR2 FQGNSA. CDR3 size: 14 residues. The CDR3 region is CASSRDRGRGEAFF. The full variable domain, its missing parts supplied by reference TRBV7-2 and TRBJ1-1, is GAGVSQSPSNKVTEKGKDVELRCDPISGHTALYWYRQSLGQGLEFLIYFQGNSAPDKSGLPSDRFSAERTGGSVSTLTIQRTQQEDSAVYLCASSRDRGRGEAFFGQGTRLTVV.

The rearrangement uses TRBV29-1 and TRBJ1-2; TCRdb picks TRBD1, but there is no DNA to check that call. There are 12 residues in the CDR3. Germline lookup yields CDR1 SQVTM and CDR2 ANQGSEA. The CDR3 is CSVAQQGPGYTF.

CDR3 loop: CAWAPTGGGTGELFF. V gene TRBV30 combines with J gene TRBJ2-2; TCRdb's assignment of TRBD1 cannot be checked, as there is no DNA. The CDR3 has 15 amino acids. The germline gives CDR1 GTSNPN, CDR2 SVGIG (reference sequence).

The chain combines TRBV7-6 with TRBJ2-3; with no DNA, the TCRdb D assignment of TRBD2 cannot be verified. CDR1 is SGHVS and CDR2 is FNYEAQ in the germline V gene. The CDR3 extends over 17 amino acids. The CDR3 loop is CASSPGTSGRATDTQYF.

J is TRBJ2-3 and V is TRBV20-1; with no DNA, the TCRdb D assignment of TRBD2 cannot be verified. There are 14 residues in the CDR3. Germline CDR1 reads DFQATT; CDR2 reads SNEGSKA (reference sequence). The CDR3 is CSARFGLRTDTQYF.

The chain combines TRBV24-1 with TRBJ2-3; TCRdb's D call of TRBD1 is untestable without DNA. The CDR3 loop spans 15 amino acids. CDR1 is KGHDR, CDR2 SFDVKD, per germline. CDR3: CATSTRRDRTDTQYF.

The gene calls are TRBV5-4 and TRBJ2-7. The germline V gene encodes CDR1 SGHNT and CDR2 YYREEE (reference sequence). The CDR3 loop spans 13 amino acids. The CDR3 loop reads CASRDIGSYEQYF.

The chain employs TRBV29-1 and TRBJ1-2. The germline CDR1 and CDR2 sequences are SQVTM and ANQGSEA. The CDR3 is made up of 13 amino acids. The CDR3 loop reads CSVAREGGYGYTF. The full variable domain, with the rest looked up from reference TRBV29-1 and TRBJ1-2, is SAVISQKPSRDICQRGTSLTIQCQVDSQVTMMFWYRQQPGQSLTLIATANQGSEATYESGFVIDKFPISRPNLTFSTLTVSNMSPEDSSIYLCSVAREGGYGYTFGSGTRLTVV.

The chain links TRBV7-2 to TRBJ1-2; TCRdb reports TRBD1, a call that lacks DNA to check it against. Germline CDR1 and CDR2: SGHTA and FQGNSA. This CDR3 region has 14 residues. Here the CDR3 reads CASIVDRVGDGYTF.